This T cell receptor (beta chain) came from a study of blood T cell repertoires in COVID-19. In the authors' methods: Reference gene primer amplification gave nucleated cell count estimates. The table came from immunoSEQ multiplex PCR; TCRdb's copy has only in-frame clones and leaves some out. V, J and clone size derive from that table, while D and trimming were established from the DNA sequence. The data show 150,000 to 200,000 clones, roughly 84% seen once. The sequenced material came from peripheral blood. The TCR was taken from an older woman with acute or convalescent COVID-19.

The CDR3 is CASSPRGSYWNYGYTF. Here the CDR3 DNA reads TGTGCCAGCAGCCCAAGAGGATCCTATTGGAACTATGGCTACACCTTC. This chain joins TRBV3-1 (or the pseudogene TRBV3-2) and TRBJ1-2, with unresolved D. In germline, CDR1 is LGHDT, CDR2 YNNKEL (reference sequence). Trimming removed 4 bases at V and 2 bases at J, with 17 bases between. There are 16 residues in the CDR3.